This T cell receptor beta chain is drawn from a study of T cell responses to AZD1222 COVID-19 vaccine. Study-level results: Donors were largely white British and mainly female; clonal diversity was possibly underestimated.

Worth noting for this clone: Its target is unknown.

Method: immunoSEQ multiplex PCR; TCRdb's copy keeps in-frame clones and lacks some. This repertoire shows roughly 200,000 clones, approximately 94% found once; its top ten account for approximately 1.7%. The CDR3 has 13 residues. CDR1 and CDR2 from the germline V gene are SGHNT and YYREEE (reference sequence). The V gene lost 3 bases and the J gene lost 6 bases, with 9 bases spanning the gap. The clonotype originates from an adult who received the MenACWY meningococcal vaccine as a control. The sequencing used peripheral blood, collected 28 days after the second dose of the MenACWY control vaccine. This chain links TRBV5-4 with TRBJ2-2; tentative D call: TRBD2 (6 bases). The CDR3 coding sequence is TGTGCCAGCAGCTGGAGGGAGGCCGGGGAGCTGTTTTTT. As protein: CASSWREAGELFF.